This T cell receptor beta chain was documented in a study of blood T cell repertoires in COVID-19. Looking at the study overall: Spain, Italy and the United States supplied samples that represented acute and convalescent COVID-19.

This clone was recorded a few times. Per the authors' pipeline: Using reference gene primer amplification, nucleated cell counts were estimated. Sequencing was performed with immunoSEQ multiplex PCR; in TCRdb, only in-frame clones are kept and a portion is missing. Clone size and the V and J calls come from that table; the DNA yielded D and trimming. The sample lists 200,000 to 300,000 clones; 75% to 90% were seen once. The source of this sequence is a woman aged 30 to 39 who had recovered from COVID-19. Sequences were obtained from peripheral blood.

In DNA form, the CDR3 reads TGCAGCGTTTCTCTCCCCGGGGGAAACACTGAAGCTTTCTTT. This translates into CSVSLPGGNTEAFF. This sequence joins TRBV29-1 and TRBJ1-1, with D perhaps TRBD1 (5 bases). The CDR3 contains 14 residues. CDR1 and CDR2 from the germline V gene are SQVTM and ANQGSEA. V was shortened by 5 bases and J by 2 bases, with 15 bases between the two germline ends. The full variable domain, completed using reference TRBV29-1 and TRBJ1-1, is SAVISQKPSRDICQRGTSLTIQCQVDSQVTMMFWYRQQPGQSLTLIATANQGSEATYESGFVIDKFPISRPNLTFSTLTVSNMSPEDSSIYLCSVSLPGGNTEAFFGQGTRLTVV.